The present entry profiles one TCR beta chain with its context. This entry belongs to a study of blood T cell repertoires in COVID-19. Overall study: PBMCs, B-cell-depleted T cells, or T cells were the source of the cDNA or gDNA that made up the material.

In the authors' workflow: Amplification of reference gene primers provided the estimated nucleated cell counts. Libraries were prepared by immunoSEQ multiplex PCR; TCRdb keeps only in-frame clonotypes and omits some of them. D and trimming come from the DNA, and the V and J calls and clone size come from that table. This table holds approximately 57,000 clones, roughly 89% found once. The sample consisted of peripheral blood. This clonotype was sampled from a man aged 45 to 65 with acute or convalescent COVID-19.

CDR3 bases: TGTGCCAGCAGCCGGACGGGAGCAGATACGCAGTATTTT. It encodes CASSRTGADTQYF. The chain has TRBV5-4 and TRBJ2-3; tentatively, D is TRBD2 (6 bases). The CDR3 covers 13 residues. CDR1 and CDR2 (germline): SGHNT, YYREEE (reference sequence). Trimming left V 4 bases short and J 4 bases short, with 10 bases between.